The clone carrying this T cell receptor (beta chain) was seen only once. The V and J ends lost 3 bases and 0 bases respectively, with 12 bases between them. Germline CDR1 reads MDHEN; CDR2 reads SYDVKM. This CDR3 comprises 15 residues. These data originate in a study of blood T cell repertoires in COVID-19. This study enrolled people aged roughly 18 to 90 from about two dozen US geographic areas. Cohorts were based on clinical histories the participants reported. Authors' methods: Researchers report that nucleated cell counts were estimated from reference gene primer amplification. Sequencing was performed with immunoSEQ multiplex PCR; in TCRdb, only in-frame clones are kept and a portion is missing. The V and J calls and clone size come from that table; D and trimming were worked out from the DNA. The sample has 300,000 to 400,000 clones, more than 70% seen once; the top ten hold roughly 1.2%.

The source is a woman under 30 who had recovered from COVID-19. The chain couples TRBV28 to TRBJ2-7, with D possibly being TRBD1 (6 bases). Sample: PBMCs or T cells enriched from blood (not recorded which). CDR3 amino acids: CASSLQGISSYEQYF. For the CDR3, the DNA is TGTGCCAGCAGTTTGCAGGGGATTAGCTCCTACGAGCAGTACTTC.